Below are 16 T cell receptor beta chains sequenced from a single sample in a study of esophageal squamous cell carcinoma under preoperative chemotherapy. The time point: before preoperative PTX-NDP chemotherapy. MiXCR, run by TCRdb on the PCR reads, gives a single entry per CDR3 protein. The repertoire holds approximately 12,000 distinct CDR3 sequences, with approximately 54% as singletons. Specimen collection occurred from a patient given preoperative chemotherapy. These receptors all come from a human donor with esophageal squamous cell carcinoma. The donor label of this sample is uncertain.

The chain has TRBV6-1 and TRBJ2-7, with unresolved D. V shed 5 bases and J shed 4 bases, with 12 bases lying between them. The CDR3 covers 13 residues. Germline values: CDR1 MNHNS, CDR2 SASEGT. Written as DNA, the CDR3 is TGTGCCAGCAGTATCCTAGGGCTATACGAGCAGTACTTC. It specifies CASSILGLYEQYF.

The genes are TRBV6-1 and TRBJ2-3; TRBD2 might be the D (5 bases). The CDR3 is made up of 14 amino acids. Trimming left V 3 bases short and J 10 bases short, with 17 bases between. CDR1 MNHNS and CDR2 SASEGT come from the germline V gene. The CDR3 DNA reads as TGTGCCAGCAGTGAGGGATGGAGCACCGGGGCGCAGTATTTT. It translates to CASSEGWSTGAQYF.

This clonotype appeared a few times. The chain is built from TRBV10-3 and TRBJ1-2; D gene unclear. The CDR3 is 12 amino acids. V was cut by 9 bases and J by 3 bases, with 11 bases left in between. The germline CDR1 and CDR2 sequences are ENHRY and SYGVKD. Here the CDR3 DNA reads TGTGCCATACCCTCCGTGTACTATGGCTACACCTTC. Its translation is CAIPSVYYGYTF.

The chain links TRBV7-2 to TRBJ1-5; D unclear. The CDR3 runs to 15 residues. CDR1 SGHTA and CDR2 FQGNSA come from the germline V gene. Trimming removed 1 base at V and 0 bases at J, with 7 bases between. The CDR3 spells CASSLGTHSNQPQHF. The CDR3 coding sequence is TGTGCCAGCAGCTTAGGGACCCATAGCAATCAGCCCCAGCATTTT.

Concerning this clonotype: The limits of the CDR3 on the DNA are not certain, so only TCRdb's listed CDR3 is given. CDR3 sequence reads: CASSEGWGTGAQFF. The rearrangement joins TRBV6-1 to TRBJ2-2. A total of 14 residues make up the CDR3, ends included. Looked up from germline, CDR1 is MNHNS and CDR2 is SASEGT.

The chain couples TRBV7-2 to TRBJ2-3, with 11 bases that match TRBD1. Gene TRBJ2-7 matches the end of the DNA better, so the J call may be wrong. The germline V gene encodes CDR1 SGHTA and CDR2 FQGNSA. The CDR3 is made up of 16 amino acids. The CDR3 loop reads CASRGQGGRDKDTQYF. CDR3 nucleotide sequence: TGTGCCAGCAGGGGACAGGGGGGGCGAGACAAAGATACGCAGTACTTC.

V and J are TRBV12-3 or TRBV12-4 and TRBJ2-5; 11 nucleotides match TRBD2. The J call may not be correct, given that the DNA end is closer to TRBJ2-1. This CDR3 contains 16 residues. DNA of the CDR3: TGTGCCAGCAGTTTGCTAGCGGGAGGAGGAGATAATGAGCAGTTCTTC. Translated, it gives CASSLLAGGGDNEQFF.

Regarding this clonotype: One end of the junction is discordant with germline, which a read error may explain. The rearrangement joins TRBV6-1 to TRBJ2-4, with TRBD1 matching over 8 bases. Gene TRBJ2-3 matches the end of the DNA better, so the J call may be wrong. This CDR3 is built from 15 residues. Germline V gives CDR1 MNHNS, CDR2 SASEGT. The CDR3 DNA follows: TGTTCCAGGGGGCTAGGGGGGAGTGACCAAGAGACGCAGTATTTT. As protein: CSRGLGGSDQETQYF.

Comments on this clonotype: An end of the junction does not agree with germline; a read error may underlie this. The V call is TRBV6-1, the J call TRBJ2-1; D is tentatively TRBD1 or TRBD2 (5 bases each). The CDR3 is 14 amino acids. Germline V CDR1 and CDR2: MNHNS, SASEGT. For the CDR3, the DNA is TGTGCGAGCCTCGGGGCTGTCGGCAAAGATACGCAGTATTTC. Its translation is CASLGAVGKDTQYF.

This clonotype was found many times. The J gene is TRBJ2-1, the V gene TRBV7-8; 7 bases agree with TRBD2. From germline, CDR1 is SGHVS and CDR2 FQNEAQ. The V and J ends lost 4 bases and 4 bases, in that order; junction bases with no gene match: 4. This CDR3 has 14 residues. CDR3 region: CASSWGGRYNEQFF. The CDR3 bases are TGTGCCAGCAGCTGGGGAGGGCGGTACAATGAGCAGTTCTTC.

This clonotype has just a few counts. The chain couples TRBV6-1 to TRBJ2-1; D might be TRBD1 (6 bases). The DNA matches TRBJ2-7 better at its end, which makes the J call doubtful. Germline CDR1 reads MNHNS; CDR2 reads SASEGT. The CDR3 runs to 13 residues. Here the CDR3 DNA reads TGTGCCAGCAGGGCCACAGGGCACTACGAGCAGTACTTC. It encodes CASRATGHYEQYF.

A remark on this clonotype: The junction differs from germline at one of its ends, possibly a read error. The chain uses TRBV12-3 or TRBV12-4 and TRBJ2-4; D assignment may be TRBD1 or TRBD2 (5 bases each). The CDR3 extends over 15 amino acids. CDR3 DNA sequence: TGTGCCAGCGTCCCGGGGCTGTCAGGCAAAAACACGCAGTATTTC. It specifies CASVPGLSGKNTQYF.

This clonotype was seen at least ten times. CDR3 bases: TGTGCCAGCAGTTACATGGGGCCAAATGAGCAGTTCTTC. Translating it yields CASSYMGPNEQFF. The V and J genes are TRBV6-5 and TRBJ2-1; D may be TRBD1 (5 bases). Germline V gene lookup returns CDR1 MNHEY and CDR2 SVGAGI. The CDR3 spans 13 residues. Trimming took 2 bases from V and 7 from J, leaving 9 bases between them.

This clonotype is judged medium-sized. J is TRBJ2-3 and V is TRBV6-1; D is perhaps TRBD1 (6 bases). The CDR3 length is 17 residues. The V and J ends lost 4 bases and 3 bases respectively, with 20 bases between them. Per germline, CDR1 MNHNS and CDR2 SASEGT. The CDR3 region has the DNA TGTGCCAGCAGTGCGCTTGGGTCCGGGACACCGACAGATACGCAGTATTTT. Protein: CASSALGSGTPTDTQYF.

The chain uses TRBV6-5 and TRBJ1-1; 7 nucleotides match TRBD1. The J segment lost 7 bases and the V segment lost 2 bases, leaving 7 bases of the junction unmatched. The CDR3 loop spans 14 amino acids. The germline CDR1 and CDR2 sequences are MNHEY and SVGAGI. The CDR3 region is CASSYRRRGHEAFF. CDR3 DNA sequence: TGTGCCAGCAGTTACCGGAGAAGGGGGCATGAAGCTTTCTTT.

This clonotype is judged medium-sized. V is TRBV12-3 or TRBV12-4 and J is TRBJ2-3; D may match TRBD1 or TRBD2 (5 bases each). The CDR3 covers 14 residues. V lost 6 bases and J lost 1, with 11 bases in between. The CDR3 DNA sequence: TGTGCCAGCAGGGGGGTATATGGCACAGATACGCAGTATTTT. It yields the protein CASRGVYGTDTQYF.